This is a list of T cell receptor beta chains from one sample in a study of vaccination effects on CD4 cells after COVID-19. TCRdb's copy holds only in-frame clones and misses some; the assay was immunoSEQ multiplex PCR. The sample includes approximately 60,000 clones, approximately 78% of them seen just once. Their antigen targets remain unknown. The specimen comprised CD4+ T cells from PBMCs cultured without peptide, sampled before COVID-19 vaccination. These receptors originate from a human donor who had a prior SARS-CoV-2 infection. The CDR3 runs from the conserved cysteine through the conserved F or W.

V gene,J gene,CDR3 protein
TRBV18,TRBJ2-7,CASSLLAGGPSYEQYF
TRBV19,TRBJ1-6,CASSIDHREGGPLHF
TRBV28,TRBJ2-4,CASNLGTETIQYF
TRBV3-1/TRBV3-2,TRBJ2-7,CASSLGRNYEQYF
TRBV28,TRBJ2-5,CATQPLGTGSGETQYF
TRBV2,TRBJ1-1,CASSPDTANTEAFF
TRBV29-1,TRBJ1-4,CSVGRINEKLFF
TRBV5-1,TRBJ1-2,CASSFYPETDYTF
TRBV4-2,TRBJ1-1,CASSQEGEGDTEAFF
TRBV5-4,TRBJ2-1,CASTAGGRIINEQFF
TRBV7-9,TRBJ2-7,CASSLGVLGAEQYF
TRBV7-9,TRBJ1-2,CASSLERRVNGYTF
TRBV6-5,TRBJ1-2,CASSRDRDYGYTF
TRBV7-2,TRBJ1-2,CASSLQGYGYTF
TRBV5-8,TRBJ2-3,CASSSSRLAGGFTDTQYF
TRBV24-1,TRBJ2-7,CDKRQGHFYEQYF
TRBV19,TRBJ1-5,CASSGTGVQPQHF
TRBV4-1,TRBJ2-5,CASSQGGIGGGAGKTQYF
TRBV5-1,TRBJ2-7,CASSDQGSSYEQYF
TRBV7-9,TRBJ2-2,CASSLEAGIPTGELFF
TRBV6-5,TRBJ2-7,CASSVHGPSYEQYF
TRBV30,TRBJ2-2,CAWSVFLAGANTGELFF
TRBV27,TRBJ2-1,CASRPYSIAGGIYNEQFF
TRBV6-1,TRBJ2-7,CASSEPVSRYEQYF
TRBV7-9,TRBJ2-2,CASSRYAGGGQGGAGELFF
TRBV15,TRBJ2-6,CATSNRGLPGANVLTF
TRBV11-2,TRBJ1-6,CASSDAGGLYSPLHF
TRBV6-5,TRBJ1-2,CASQPPVTVNYGYTF
TRBV5-1,TRBJ2-5,CASSLGAGQRQETQYF
TRBV12-3/TRBV12-4,TRBJ1-4,CASSRDSLVGLFF
TRBV6-2/TRBV6-3,TRBJ1-5,CASSLREDSSYSNQPQHF
TRBV2,TRBJ2-2,CASTQDAPANTGELFF
TRBV9,TRBJ2-5,CASSVATGGKETQYF
TRBV5-1,TRBJ1-2,CASSLGAGLTSNYGYTF
TRBV4-2,TRBJ2-3,CASSQVSSGALGTDTQYF
TRBV23-1,TRBJ2-4,CASSQASPIQYF
TRBV7-2,TRBJ2-2,CASSLSRVGELFF
TRBV6-5,TRBJ2-7,CASGGSPSLAEQYF
TRBV24-1,TRBJ2-7,CATSERFSYEQYF
TRBV29-1,TRBJ2-1,CSVKPGLTYEQFF
TRBV6-2/TRBV6-3,TRBJ2-7,CASSPRGPYEQYF
TRBV6-1,TRBJ1-5,CASSEALTGAQHF
TRBV19,TRBJ1-2,CASSIRAFNYGYTF
TRBV10-3,TRBJ2-5,CAIGGGPGETQYF
TRBV6-6,TRBJ2-1,CASSLQGGRDNEQFF
TRBV28,TRBJ2-7,CASSLFMSGTSYEQYF
TRBV6-5,TRBJ1-1,CASTKGGASTEAFF
TRBV6-2/TRBV6-3,TRBJ2-6,CASSSYQSGANVLTF
TRBV4-1,TRBJ2-5,CASSRRGLQETQYF
TRBV12-3/TRBV12-4,TRBJ1-2,CASSLGKHYGYTF
TRBV6-1,TRBJ1-3,CASSEGRRQGASGGTIYF
TRBV30,TRBJ2-7,CAWSRGQVEYF
TRBV2,TRBJ1-1,CASSPNTYGHTEAFF